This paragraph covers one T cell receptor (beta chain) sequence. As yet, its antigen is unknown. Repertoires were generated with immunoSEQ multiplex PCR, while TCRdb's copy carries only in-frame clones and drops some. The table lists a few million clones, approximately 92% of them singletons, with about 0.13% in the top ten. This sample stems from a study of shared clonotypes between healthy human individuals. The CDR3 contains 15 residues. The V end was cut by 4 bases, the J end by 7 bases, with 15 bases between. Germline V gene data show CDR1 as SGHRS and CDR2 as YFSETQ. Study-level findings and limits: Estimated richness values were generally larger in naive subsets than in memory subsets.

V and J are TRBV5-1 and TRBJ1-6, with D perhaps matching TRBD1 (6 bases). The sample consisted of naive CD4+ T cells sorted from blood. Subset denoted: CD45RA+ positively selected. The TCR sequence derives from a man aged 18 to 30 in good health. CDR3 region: CASSRLGQGNSPLHF. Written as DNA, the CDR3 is TGCGCCAGCAGCCGACTTGGGCAGGGGAATTCACCCCTCCACTTT.